This TCR beta chain is from a study of shared clonotypes between healthy human individuals. Germline CDR1 and CDR2: SGHTA and FQGNSA. V was cut by 4 bases and J by 3 bases, with 16 bases left in between. CDR3 length: 15 residues. The method was immunoSEQ multiplex PCR; TCRdb's version includes in-frame clones alone and lacks a portion of them. The repertoire includes fewer than 550,000 clones, 60% to 80% of them detected once, and under 15% sits in the top ten. The rearrangement links TRBV7-2 to TRBJ2-7; D is possibly TRBD1 (6 bases). The source of this sequence is a woman aged 40-49 years in good health. Some clones in this sample may be carry-over from other donors' samples. Sequences were obtained from PBMCs. CDR3 nucleotide sequence: TGTGCCAGCAGCTACTTGGGGGCGCGTATCTACGAGCAGTACTTC. Protein sequence: CASSYLGARIYEQYF.